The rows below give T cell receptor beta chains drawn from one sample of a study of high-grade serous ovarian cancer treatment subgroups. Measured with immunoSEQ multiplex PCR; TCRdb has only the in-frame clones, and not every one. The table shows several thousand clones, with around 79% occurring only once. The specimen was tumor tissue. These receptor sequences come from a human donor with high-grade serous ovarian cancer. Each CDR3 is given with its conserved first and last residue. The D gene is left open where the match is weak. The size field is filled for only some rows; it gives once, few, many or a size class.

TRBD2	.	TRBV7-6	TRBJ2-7	TGTGCCAGCAGCTCTACAGGGACTAGCGGGGTCACCTACGAGCAGTACTTC	CASSSTGTSGVTYEQYF
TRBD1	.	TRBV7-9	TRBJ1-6	TGTGCCAGCAGCTCGGACAGGGGCCTCTCCTATAATTCACCCCTCCACTTT	CASSSDRGLSYNSPLHF
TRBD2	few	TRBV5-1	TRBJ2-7	TGCGCCAGCAGCCCGAACCCTACTAGCGGGAGCTACGAGCAGTACTTC	CASSPNPTSGSYEQYF
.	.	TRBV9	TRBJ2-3	TGTGCCAGCAGCTTGAGGGGTCTAGATACGCAGTATTTT	CASSLRGLDTQYF
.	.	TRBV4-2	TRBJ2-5	TGTGCCAGCAGCCGGAGGGGGGGTGGGGAGGAGACCCAGTACTTC	CASSRRGGGEETQYF
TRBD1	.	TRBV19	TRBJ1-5	TGTGCCAGCAGGGGAAGACAGGGGTACGGTCAGCCCCAGCATTTT	CASRGRQGYGQPQHF
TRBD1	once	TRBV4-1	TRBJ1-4	TGCGCCAGCAGCCAACCCCGTTACAGGGGGATTGAAAAACTGTTTTTT	CASSQPRYRGIEKLFF
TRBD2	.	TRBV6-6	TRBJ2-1	TGTGCCAGCAGTTATAGGGGAGGGAGGTCCTACAATGAGCAGTTCTTC	CASSYRGGRSYNEQFF
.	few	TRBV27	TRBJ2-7	TGTGCCAGCAGTTTTAGCCAGGGACGGGAGCAGTACTTC	CASSFSQGREQYF
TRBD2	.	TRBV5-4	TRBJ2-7	TGTGCCAGCAGCTTGGCGGGGGGTTTCGAGCAGTACTTC	CASSLAGGFEQYF
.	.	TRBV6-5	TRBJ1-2	TGTGCCAGCAGCGATTCGACGGACCGTCGTCGCGGCTACACCTTC	CASSDSTDRRRGYTF
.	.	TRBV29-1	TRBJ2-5	TGCAGCGTTAGAGAACCCCAAGAGACCCAGTACTTC	CSVREPQETQYF
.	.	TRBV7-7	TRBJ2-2	TGTGCCAGCAGCAAAGAGCGTGTGGAGAACACCGGGGAGCTGTTTTTT	CASSKERVENTGELFF
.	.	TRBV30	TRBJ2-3	TGTGCCTGGAGTGTTGCGGGACGGCGTACGCAGTATTTT	CAWSVAGRRTQYF
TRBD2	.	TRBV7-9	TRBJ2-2	TGTGCCAGCGGAACCTATAGCGGGGGGGCCCCCGGGGAGCTGTTTTTT	CASGTYSGGAPGELFF
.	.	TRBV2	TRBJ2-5	TGTGCCAGCAGTGAAGGAAGGGATGAGACCCAGTACTTC	CASSEGRDETQYF
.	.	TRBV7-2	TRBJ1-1	TGTGCCAGCAGCTTAGTCTTGACAGCCTATGTGAACACTGAAGCTTTCTTT	CASSLVLTAYVNTEAFF
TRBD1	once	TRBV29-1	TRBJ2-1	TGCAGCGTTGACGGACAGGCGTACAATGAGCAGTTCTTC	CSVDGQAYNEQFF
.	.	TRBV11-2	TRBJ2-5	TGTGCCAGCAGCCCGGCACAGGTAGAGACCCAGTACTTC	CASSPAQVETQYF
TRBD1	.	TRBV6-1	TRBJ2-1	TGTGACGCAGGGGGAGCCTCCTACAATGAGCAGTTCTTC	CDAGGASYNEQFF
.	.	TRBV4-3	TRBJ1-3	TGCGCCAGCAGCCAAGAACGCAGCTCTGGAAACACCATATATTTT	CASSQERSSGNTIYF
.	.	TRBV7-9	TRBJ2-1	TGTGCCAGCAGCCGTAGCGGTCCCTACAATGAGCAGTTCTTC	CASSRSGPYNEQFF
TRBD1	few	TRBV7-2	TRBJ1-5	TGTGCCAGCACCGATCCGGGACAGGGGGGTCAGCCCCAGCATTTT	CASTDPGQGGQPQHF
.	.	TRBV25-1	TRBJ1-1	TGTGCCAGCACCCGTCGGGGGGACACTGAAGCTTTCTTT	CASTRRGDTEAFF
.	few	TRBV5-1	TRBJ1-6	TGCGCCAGCAGTCGGGACCGGGGCATTAATTCACCCCTCCACTTT	CASSRDRGINSPLHF
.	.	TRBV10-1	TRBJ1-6	TGCGCCAGCCCGGGGTTGGGTTCACCCCTCCACTTT	CASPGLGSPLHF
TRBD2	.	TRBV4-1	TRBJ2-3	TGCGCCAGCAGCCTGACTAGCGGGGCAGATACGCAGTATTTT	CASSLTSGADTQYF
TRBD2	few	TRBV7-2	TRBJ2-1	TGTGCCAGCAGCCGCTCGGCGGGGGGGCTTTACAATGAGCAGTTCTTC	CASSRSAGGLYNEQFF
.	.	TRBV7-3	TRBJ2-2	TGTGCCAGCAGCTTAACTCCTGGCCTAACCGGGGAGCTGTTTTTT	CASSLTPGLTGELFF
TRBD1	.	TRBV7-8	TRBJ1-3	TGTGCCAGCAGCCCCGTTGACAGGGTGAACACTGGAAACACCATATATTTT	CASSPVDRVNTGNTIYF
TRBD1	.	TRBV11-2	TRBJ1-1	TGTGCCAGCAGCTTAAGGCAGGGGGCTATGAACACTGAAGCTTTCTTT	CASSLRQGAMNTEAFF
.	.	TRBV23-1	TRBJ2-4	TGCGCCAGCAGACTTTCCAGACCCAAAAACATTCAGTACTTC	CASRLSRPKNIQYF
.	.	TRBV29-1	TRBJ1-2	TGCAGCGCGTTAGGACAGCTCTATGGCTACACCTTC	CSALGQLYGYTF
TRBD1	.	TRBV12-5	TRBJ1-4	TGTGCTAGTGGTTTGCTCAGGACAGGGAATGAAAAACTGTTTTTT	CASGLLRTGNEKLFF
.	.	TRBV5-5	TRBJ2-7	TGTGCCAGCAGCTTTGCCGACGGCTACGAGCAGTACTTC	CASSFADGYEQYF
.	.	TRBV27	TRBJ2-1	TGTGCCAGCCGGTCCGGCGCTGGGGGGCATGAGCAGTTCTTC	CASRSGAGGHEQFF
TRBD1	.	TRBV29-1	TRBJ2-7	TGCAGCGTTGAATTGGTGACAGGGTACGAGCAGTACTTC	CSVELVTGYEQYF
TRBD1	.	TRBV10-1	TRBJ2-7	TGCGCCAGCAGCCTCACGGACAGGAACGACGAGCAGTACTTC	CASSLTDRNDEQYF